This T cell receptor (beta chain) originates from a study of blood T cell repertoires in COVID-19 (dated by TCRdb to about 2020). At the level of the whole study: Collaborator samples came from the United States, Italy and Spain and covered acute and convalescent phases of COVID-19. The sample metadata nearly always contained a de-identified subject ID, COVID-19 status, age in years and sex. Subjects who had been exposed to COVID-19, were actively infected with it, or had recovered from it provided the deeply sampled blood TCRbeta repertoires that made up the dataset. The prospective study material was composed of cDNA or gDNA derived from T cells, B-cell-depleted T cells, or PBMCs. Samples were obtained from the ongoing ImmuneRACE study (first 160 participants) and from 1,000 to 1,500 subjects provided by 6 global collaborators. The repertoires were made available in a free public database intended to serve as a resource for research on the immune response to SARS-CoV-2. Where available, HLA class I and class II types were taken from metadata supplied by the sample provider and were not determined by assay-based typing.

Concerning this clone: Its antigen remains unidentified. Base quality data are lacking; no much larger clone is found one base away.

Each collaborating institution followed its own protocols to collect whole blood in K2EDTA tubes. For TCRbeta analysis, collaborators shipped samples as frozen whole blood, isolated PBMCs, or DNA extracted from either of those sample types. Overall results and qualifications from the work: Clinical and demographic metadata were provided uncurated, with the amount varying by source and participant.

The CDR3 starts with the cysteine, ends with the phenylalanine, and has 13 residues. Kept here is only the CDR3 DNA, which spans 39 bases and is read in frame from base 1. CDR1 and CDR2 were assigned from the germline V gene (reference sequence) as SEHNR and FQNEAQ. Relative to germline, V is 5 bases shorter and J is 4 bases shorter, with 9 bases between their ends. The immunoSEQ Assay, a bias-controlled multiplex PCR, was used to amplify TCRbeta CDR3 regions from genomic DNA. Per the authors' processing: Nucleated cell counts per sample were estimated from amplification of reference gene primers within the assay. To quantify the absolute abundance of each unique TCRbeta CDR3 rearrangement, sequence reads were collapsed and filtered. Productive Simpson clonality was computed per sample as the square root of Simpson's diversity index over productive rearrangements. The source is immuneACCESS, and TCRdb retained only in-frame sequences with V and J called. Part of the clones is not carried over; for the studies checked, unresolved V genes explain less than half of this, and the remainder is unexplained. The V and J calls and clone size were taken over from that table, and D and trimming were inferred from the DNA. This sample comprises some 100,000 clones, 91% of them detected only once. Around 1.8% of the sample belongs to the ten largest clones.

The sequencing input was peripheral blood. The clonotype was recovered from a human donor with active COVID-19. The donor label of this sample is uncertain. Recombination linked TRBV7-9 to TRBJ1-5; no confident D gene assignment can be made. The CDR3 region reads CASSESWNQPQHF. The bases read TGTGCCAGCAGCGAGAGTTGGAATCAGCCCCAGCATTTT. Outside the CDR3, residues come from the reference TRBV7-9 and TRBJ1-5 proteins, so the full variable domain is: DTGVSQNPRHKITKRGQNVTFRCDPISEHNRLYWYRQTLGQGPEFLTYFQNEAQLEKSRLLSDRFSAERPKGSFSTLEIQRTEQGDSAMYLCASSESWNQPQHFGDGTRLSIL.